The 18 T cell receptor beta chains in this list originate from one sample, sequenced in a study of CD8 T cells in Susac syndrome. With random hexamers, reverse transcription was performed on roughly 0.45 to 1 ug of RNA. MiXCR, run by TCRdb on the immunoSEQ multiplex PCR reads, gives a single entry per CDR3 protein. The sample records 150,000 or so distinct CDR3 sequences, about 94% being singletons. The material sequenced was CD4+ T cells from PBMCs. The receptors shown here come from a human donor in good health.

V is TRBV3-1 and J is TRBJ1-6; a weak D match, TRBD1 (5 bases). Trimming cost V 1 base and J 0 bases, with 13 bases left between them. The CDR3 totals 18 residues. Germline loops: CDR1 LGHDT, CDR2 YNNKEL (reference sequence). The CDR3 DNA sequence: TGTGCCAGCAGCCAAGTCGGGGCAGCGAGCTCCTATAATTCACCCCTCCACTTT. This gives the protein CASSQVGAASSYNSPLHF.

This rearrangement joins TRBV29-1 to TRBJ2-2, with unresolved D. The V gene lost 2 bases and the J gene lost 7 bases, with 8 bases spanning the gap. The V gene's germline CDR1 is SQVTM and CDR2 ANQGSEA. The CDR3 length is 12 residues. The CDR3 DNA is TGCAGCGTTGAAAAGAGCTACGGGGAGCTGTTTTTT. Translating it yields CSVEKSYGELFF.

The chain's CDR3 is CASSQDWYETQYF. The CDR3 bases are TGTGCCAGCAGCCAAGACTGGTATGAGACCCAGTACTTC. This chain uses TRBV14 with TRBJ2-5; D is undetermined. This CDR3 spans 13 amino acids. Germline values: CDR1 SGHDN, CDR2 FVKESK. Trimming removed 0 bases at V and 5 bases at J, with 7 bases between.

The rearrangement links TRBV20-1 to TRBJ1-2, with D hard to call. The V gene's germline CDR1 is DFQATT and CDR2 SNEGSKA (reference sequence). CDR3 length: 14 amino acids. The germline V and J ends were trimmed by 1 base and 2 bases, with 11 bases remaining between them. In DNA form, the CDR3 reads TGCAGTGCTAGAGTGGTCGGGGAGAACTATGGCTACACCTTC. Protein sequence: CSARVVGENYGYTF.

This chain's CDR3 is CASSLASGGTGELFF. The CDR3 DNA is TGCGCCAGCAGCCTCGCTAGCGGGGGAACCGGGGAGCTGTTTTTT. This rearrangement joins TRBV5-1 to TRBJ2-2; TRBD2 agrees at 10 bases. Germline V CDR1 and CDR2: SGHRS, YFSETQ. Unmatched junction bases numbered 5, after V lost 4 bases and J lost 5 bases. The CDR3 consists of 15 residues.

In its sample, this clonotype was seen once. The chain uses TRBV6-2 or TRBV6-3 and TRBJ1-5; possible D gene TRBD1, 5 bases. Looked up from germline, CDR1 is MNHEY and CDR2 is SVGEGT. Trimming took 0 bases from V and 2 from J, leaving 11 bases between them. The CDR3 spans 16 residues. The CDR3 loop reads CASSYSTARGNQPQHF. The CDR3 DNA reads as TGTGCCAGCAGTTACTCGACAGCGCGGGGCAATCAGCCCCAGCATTTT.

The chain uses TRBV3-1 and TRBJ2-1; D ambiguous. Germline V lookup: CDR1 LGHDT, CDR2 YNNKEL (reference sequence). The CDR3 has 15 residues. Trimming cost V 0 bases and J 0 bases, with 6 bases left between them. The CDR3: CASSQDSDSYNEQFF. In nucleotides, the CDR3 is TGTGCCAGCAGCCAAGATTCTGACTCCTACAATGAGCAGTTCTTC.

Only a few counts were recorded for this clonotype. V gene TRBV20-1 combines with J gene TRBJ1-5; no clear D. Trimming shortened V by 2 bases and J by 1 base, and 3 bases separated the two germline ends. In germline, CDR1 is DFQATT, CDR2 SNEGSKA (reference sequence). This CDR3 is 12 amino acids long. CDR3 sequence (DNA): TGCAGTGCTAGAAACAGCAATCAGCCCCAGCATTTT. Protein: CSARNSNQPQHF.

The rearrangement joins TRBV6-1 to TRBJ1-2, with D possibly being TRBD1 (6 bases). The CDR3 covers 15 residues. The V and J ends lost 0 bases and 4 bases respectively, with 12 bases between them. Germline V gene sequence: CDR1 MNHNS, CDR2 SASEGT. The CDR3 nucleotides read TGTGCCAGCAGTGAAGCCATAGGGGGGTTCTATGGCTACACCTTC. This translates into CASSEAIGGFYGYTF.

The CDR3: CASSPATLSSYNEQFF. The DNA for the CDR3 is TGCGCCAGCAGCCCGGCGACATTGAGCTCCTACAATGAGCAGTTCTTC. V gene TRBV5-1 combines with J gene TRBJ2-1; D is uncertain. This CDR3 has 16 residues. Germline loops: CDR1 SGHRS, CDR2 YFSETQ. The V end lost 4 bases, the J end lost 0 bases, and 14 bases lay between the germline ends.

The chain is built from TRBV7-2 and TRBJ2-3; D possibly corresponds to TRBD2 (5 bases). CDR3 length: 14 residues. CDR1 and CDR2 from the germline V gene are SGHTA and FQGNSA. V lost 5 bases to trimming and J lost 1 base, with 10 bases between them. Written as DNA, the CDR3 is TGTGCCAGCAGCCCCTGGACTCGCACAGATACGCAGTATTTT. Amino acids: CASSPWTRTDTQYF. Based on the CDR3 plus reference TRBV7-2 and TRBJ2-3, the full variable domain is GAGVSQSPSNKVTEKGKDVELRCDPISGHTALYWYRQSLGQGLEFLIYFQGNSAPDKSGLPSDRFSAERTGGSVSTLTIQRTQQEDSAVYLCASSPWTRTDTQYFGPGTRLTVL.

This clonotype was seen just once. An end of the junction does not agree with germline; a read error may underlie this. V usage is TRBV5-8 and J usage is TRBJ2-1; the match to TRBD2 covers 9 bases. CDR3 length equals 12 residues. Looked up from germline, CDR1 is SGHTS and CDR2 is YDEGEE. DNA for the CDR3: TGTGCCAGCACGACTCGGGTGACTAGCGGTGGCTTC. Its protein is CASTTRVTSGGF.

The genes are TRBV7-2 and TRBJ1-1; 7 nucleotides line up with TRBD1. V shed 4 bases, J shed 3 bases, and the junction held 2 bases outside the gene matches. CDR3 size: 13 residues. CDR1 and CDR2 from the germline V gene are SGHTA and FQGNSA. The CDR3: CASSYDRDTEAFF. The CDR3 nucleotides read TGTGCCAGCAGCTATGACAGGGACACTGAAGCTTTCTTT. Complete variable domain (other parts from reference TRBV7-2 and TRBJ1-1): GAGVSQSPSNKVTEKGKDVELRCDPISGHTALYWYRQSLGQGLEFLIYFQGNSAPDKSGLPSDRFSAERTGGSVSTLTIQRTQQEDSAVYLCASSYDRDTEAFFGQGTRLTVV.

A single count supports this clonotype. In DNA form, the CDR3 reads TGTGCCAGCAGCGTCACAGGGGTCGCTGAAGCTTTCTTT. As protein: CASSVTGVAEAFF. This chain uses TRBV6-1 with TRBJ1-1; 7 positions match TRBD1. The germline V gene has CDR1 MNHNS and CDR2 SASEGT. The junction had 7 bases not matched to a gene; V was cut back by 6 bases and J by 6 bases. CDR3 length: 13 residues.

This chain uses TRBV29-1 with TRBJ2-3; TRBD2 is a possible D gene (6 bases). The germline V and J ends were trimmed by 3 bases and 0 bases, with 13 bases remaining between them. CDR1 and CDR2 (germline): SQVTM, ANQGSEA. The CDR3 is 15 residues long. The CDR3 DNA sequence: TGCAGCGTTGAGAGGGCGGGGACTAGCACAGATACGCAGTATTTT. This sequence encodes CSVERAGTSTDTQYF.

This chain uses TRBV2 with TRBJ1-3, with D perhaps matching TRBD1 (5 bases). V was shortened by 4 bases and J by 4 bases, with 8 bases between the two germline ends. The CDR3 is 13 residues long. Germline assignment: CDR1 SNHLY and CDR2 FYNNEI. CDR3: CASSVGPGNTIYF. The CDR3 DNA sequence: TGTGCCAGCAGTGTGGGGCCCGGAAACACCATATATTTT.

This clonotype has only one observation. V and J are TRBV20-1 and TRBJ1-3; D unclear. V dropped 0 bases and J dropped 2 bases, with 11 bases sitting between them. Germline V CDR1 and CDR2: DFQATT, SNEGSKA (reference sequence). This CDR3 comprises 15 residues. The CDR3 here is CSARDPAIPGNTIYF. The CDR3 nucleotides read TGCAGTGCTAGAGATCCGGCAATCCCTGGAAACACCATATATTTT.

CDR3 residues: CASTSDLEQYF. In DNA form, the CDR3 reads TGTGCCAGCACGAGTGATCTCGAGCAGTACTTC. This chain uses TRBV2 with TRBJ2-7; no clear D gene. The ends were cut back, 7 bases at V and 6 bases at J, with 10 bases in the middle. The CDR3 has 11 residues. Germline values: CDR1 SNHLY, CDR2 FYNNEI. The variable domain in full, completed from reference TRBV2 and TRBJ2-7, reads EPEVTQTPSHQVTQMGQEVILRCVPISNHLYFYWYRQILGQKVEFLVSFYNNEISEKSEIFDDQFSVERPDGSNFTLKIRSTKLEDSAMYFCASTSDLEQYFGPGTRLTVT.